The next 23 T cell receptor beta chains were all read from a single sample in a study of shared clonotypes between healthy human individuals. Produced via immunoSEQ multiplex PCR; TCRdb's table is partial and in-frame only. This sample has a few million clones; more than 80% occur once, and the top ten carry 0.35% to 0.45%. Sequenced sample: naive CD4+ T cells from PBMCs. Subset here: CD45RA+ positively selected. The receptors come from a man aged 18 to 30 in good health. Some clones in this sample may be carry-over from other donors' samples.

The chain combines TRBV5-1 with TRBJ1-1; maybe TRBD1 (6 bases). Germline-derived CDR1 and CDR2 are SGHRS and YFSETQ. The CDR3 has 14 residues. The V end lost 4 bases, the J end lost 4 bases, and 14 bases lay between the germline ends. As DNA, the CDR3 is TGCGCCAGCAGCCGAGAGGGGGGCGGCACTGAAGCTTTCTTT. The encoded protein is CASSREGGGTEAFF.

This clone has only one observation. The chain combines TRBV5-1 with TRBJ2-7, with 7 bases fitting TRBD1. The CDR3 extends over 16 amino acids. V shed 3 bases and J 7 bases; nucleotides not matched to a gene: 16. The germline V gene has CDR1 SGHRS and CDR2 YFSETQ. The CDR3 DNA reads TGCGCCAGCAGCTCCTCAGACAGGGTAGGGTCACCGGAGCAGTACTTC. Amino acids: CASSSSDRVGSPEQYF.

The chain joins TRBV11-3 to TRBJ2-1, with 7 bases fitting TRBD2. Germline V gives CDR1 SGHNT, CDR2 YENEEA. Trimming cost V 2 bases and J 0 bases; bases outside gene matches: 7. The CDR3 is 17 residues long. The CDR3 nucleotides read TGTGCCAGCAGCTTAAGGCGGCGGGAGAGCTCCTACAATGAGCAGTTCTTC. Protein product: CASSLRRRESSYNEQFF.

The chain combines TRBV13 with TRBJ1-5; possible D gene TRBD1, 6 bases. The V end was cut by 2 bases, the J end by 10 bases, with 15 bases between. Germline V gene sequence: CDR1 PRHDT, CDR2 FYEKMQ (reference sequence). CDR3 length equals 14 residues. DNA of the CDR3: TGTGCCAGCAGCTTAAACAGGGACCGAAACCCCCAGCATTTT. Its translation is CASSLNRDRNPQHF.

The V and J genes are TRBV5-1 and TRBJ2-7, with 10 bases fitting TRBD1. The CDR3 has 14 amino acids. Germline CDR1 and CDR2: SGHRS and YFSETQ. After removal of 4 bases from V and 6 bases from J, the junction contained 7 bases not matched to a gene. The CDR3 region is CASSTLGTGVEQYF. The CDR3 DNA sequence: TGCGCCAGCAGCACTCTCGGGACAGGGGTCGAGCAGTACTTC.

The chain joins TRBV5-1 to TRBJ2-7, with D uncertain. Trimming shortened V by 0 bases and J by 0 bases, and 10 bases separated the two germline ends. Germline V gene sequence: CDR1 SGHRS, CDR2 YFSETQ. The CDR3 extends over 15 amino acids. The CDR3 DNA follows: TGCGCCAGCAGCTTGGATGCGGTAGGCTCCTACGAGCAGTACTTC. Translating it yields CASSLDAVGSYEQYF. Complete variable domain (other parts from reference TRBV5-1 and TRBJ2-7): KAGVTQTPRYLIKTRGQQVTLSCSPISGHRSVSWYQQTPGQGLQFLFEYFSETQRNKGNFPGRFSGRQFSNSRSEMNVSTLELGDSALYLCASSLDAVGSYEQYFGPGTRLTVT.

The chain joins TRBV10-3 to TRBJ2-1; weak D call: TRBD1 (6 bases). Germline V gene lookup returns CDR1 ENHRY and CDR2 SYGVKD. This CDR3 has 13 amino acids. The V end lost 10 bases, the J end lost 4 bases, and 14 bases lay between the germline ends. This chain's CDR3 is CATMGAVYNEQFF. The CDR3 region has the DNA TGTGCCACCATGGGGGCAGTTTACAATGAGCAGTTCTTC.

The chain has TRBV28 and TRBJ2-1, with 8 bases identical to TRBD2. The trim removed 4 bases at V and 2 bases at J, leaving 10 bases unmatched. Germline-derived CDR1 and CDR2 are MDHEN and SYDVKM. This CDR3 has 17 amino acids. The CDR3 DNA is TGTGCCAGCAGTTCTCCCTGGCGGGAGGAACCCTACAATGAGCAGTTCTTC. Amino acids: CASSSPWREEPYNEQFF.

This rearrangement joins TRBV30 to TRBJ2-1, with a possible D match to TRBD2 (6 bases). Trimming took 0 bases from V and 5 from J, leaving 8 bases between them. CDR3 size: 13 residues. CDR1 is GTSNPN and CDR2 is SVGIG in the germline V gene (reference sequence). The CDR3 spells CAWSVGTDNEQFF. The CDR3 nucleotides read TGTGCCTGGAGTGTAGGGACTGACAATGAGCAGTTCTTC.

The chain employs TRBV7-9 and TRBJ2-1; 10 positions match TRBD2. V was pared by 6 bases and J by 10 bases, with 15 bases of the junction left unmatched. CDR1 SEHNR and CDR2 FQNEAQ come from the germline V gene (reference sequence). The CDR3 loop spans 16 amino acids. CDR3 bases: TGTGCCAGCAGTAAGTGGGCTAGCGGGAGCTCTTACGAGCAGTTCTTC. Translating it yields CASSKWASGSSYEQFF.

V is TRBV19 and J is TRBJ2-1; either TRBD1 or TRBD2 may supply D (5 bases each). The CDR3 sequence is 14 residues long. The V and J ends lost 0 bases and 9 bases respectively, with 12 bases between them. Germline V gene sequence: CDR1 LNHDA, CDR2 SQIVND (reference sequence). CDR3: CASSIDLGVGEQFF. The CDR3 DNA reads TGTGCCAGTAGTATAGATTTGGGGGTCGGTGAGCAGTTCTTC.

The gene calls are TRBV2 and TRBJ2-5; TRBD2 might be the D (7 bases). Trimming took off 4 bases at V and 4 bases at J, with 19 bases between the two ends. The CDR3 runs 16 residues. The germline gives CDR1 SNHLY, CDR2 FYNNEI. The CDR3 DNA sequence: TGTGCCAGCAGTGGAGGAGGGGGGAGGGTCGGAGAGACCCAGTACTTC. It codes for CASSGGGGRVGETQYF.

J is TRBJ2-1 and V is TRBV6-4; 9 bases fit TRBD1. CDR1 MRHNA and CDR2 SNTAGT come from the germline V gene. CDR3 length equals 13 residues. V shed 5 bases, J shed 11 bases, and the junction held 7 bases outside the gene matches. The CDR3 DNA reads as TGTGCCAGCAGTCCGGGACAGGGTCTTCAGCAGTTCTTC. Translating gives CASSPGQGLQQFF.

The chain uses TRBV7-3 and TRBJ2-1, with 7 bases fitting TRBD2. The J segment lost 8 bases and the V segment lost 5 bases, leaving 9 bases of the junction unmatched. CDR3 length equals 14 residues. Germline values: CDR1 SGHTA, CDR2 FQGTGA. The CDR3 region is CASSLRTGGDEQFF. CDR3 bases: TGTGCCAGCAGCCTAAGGACGGGAGGCGATGAGCAGTTCTTC.

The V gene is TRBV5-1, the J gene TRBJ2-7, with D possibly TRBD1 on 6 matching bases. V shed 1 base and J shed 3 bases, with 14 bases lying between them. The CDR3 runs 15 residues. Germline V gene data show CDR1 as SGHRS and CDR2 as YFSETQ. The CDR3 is CASSLIGGADYEQYF. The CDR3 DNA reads TGCGCCAGCAGCTTGATTGGGGGCGCGGACTACGAGCAGTACTTC.

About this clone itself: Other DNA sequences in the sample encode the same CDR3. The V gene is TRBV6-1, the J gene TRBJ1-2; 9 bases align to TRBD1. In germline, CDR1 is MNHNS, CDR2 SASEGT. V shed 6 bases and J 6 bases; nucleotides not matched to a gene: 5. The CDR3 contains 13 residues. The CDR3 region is CASRPGTGHGYTF. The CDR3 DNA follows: TGTGCCAGCAGACCCGGGACAGGGCATGGCTACACCTTC.

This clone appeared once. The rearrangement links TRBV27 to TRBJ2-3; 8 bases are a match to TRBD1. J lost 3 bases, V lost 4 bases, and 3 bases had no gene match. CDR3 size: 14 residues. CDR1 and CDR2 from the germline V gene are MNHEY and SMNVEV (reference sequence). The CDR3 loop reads CASSYYRGTDTQYF. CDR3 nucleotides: TGTGCCAGCAGTTACTACAGGGGGACAGATACGCAGTATTTT.

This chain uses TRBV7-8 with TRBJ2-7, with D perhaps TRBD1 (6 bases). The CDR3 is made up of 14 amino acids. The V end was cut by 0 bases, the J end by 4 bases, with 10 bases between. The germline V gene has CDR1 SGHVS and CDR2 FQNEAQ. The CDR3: CASSLAGARYEQYF. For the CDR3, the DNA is TGTGCCAGCAGCTTAGCGGGGGCGCGTTACGAGCAGTACTTC.

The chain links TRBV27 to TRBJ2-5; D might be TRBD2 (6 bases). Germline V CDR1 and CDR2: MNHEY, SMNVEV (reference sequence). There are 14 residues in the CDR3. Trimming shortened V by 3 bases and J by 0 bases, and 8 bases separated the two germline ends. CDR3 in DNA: TGTGCCAGCAGTTTTGCGGGGAACCAAGAGACCCAGTACTTC. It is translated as CASSFAGNQETQYF.

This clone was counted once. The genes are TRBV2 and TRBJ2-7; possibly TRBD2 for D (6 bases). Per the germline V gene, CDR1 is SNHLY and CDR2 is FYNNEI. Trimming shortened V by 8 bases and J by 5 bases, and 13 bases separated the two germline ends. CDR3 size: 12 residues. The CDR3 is CASGTARDEQYF. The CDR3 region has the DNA TGTGCCAGCGGGACTGCGCGGGACGAGCAGTACTTC.

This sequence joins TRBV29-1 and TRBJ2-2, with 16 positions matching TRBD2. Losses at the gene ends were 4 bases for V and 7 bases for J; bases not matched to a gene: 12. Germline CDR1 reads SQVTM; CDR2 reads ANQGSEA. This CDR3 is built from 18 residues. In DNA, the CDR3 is TGCAGCGTTGGATTCGGGACTAGCGGGAGGGCCTGGGGCGGGGAGCTGTTTTTT. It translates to CSVGFGTSGRAWGGELFF.

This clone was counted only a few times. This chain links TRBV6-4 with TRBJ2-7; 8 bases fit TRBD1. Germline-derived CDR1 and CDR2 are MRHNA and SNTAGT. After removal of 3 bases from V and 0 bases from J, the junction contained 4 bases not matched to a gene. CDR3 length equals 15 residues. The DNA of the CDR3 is TGTGCCAGCAGTGAACAGGGGGGAAGCTCCTACGAGCAGTACTTC. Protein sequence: CASSEQGGSSYEQYF.

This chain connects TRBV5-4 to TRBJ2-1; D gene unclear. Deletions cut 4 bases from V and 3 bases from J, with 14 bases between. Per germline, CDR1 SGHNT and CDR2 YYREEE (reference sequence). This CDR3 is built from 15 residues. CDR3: CASSKTQVLYNEQFF. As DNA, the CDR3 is TGTGCCAGCAGCAAGACTCAGGTCCTCTACAATGAGCAGTTCTTC. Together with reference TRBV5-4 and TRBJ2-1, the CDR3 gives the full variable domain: ETGVTQSPTHLIKTRGQQVTLRCSSQSGHNTVSWYQQALGQGPQFIFQYYREEENGRGNFPPRFSGLQFPNYSSELNVNALELDDSALYLCASSKTQVLYNEQFFGPGTRLTVL.